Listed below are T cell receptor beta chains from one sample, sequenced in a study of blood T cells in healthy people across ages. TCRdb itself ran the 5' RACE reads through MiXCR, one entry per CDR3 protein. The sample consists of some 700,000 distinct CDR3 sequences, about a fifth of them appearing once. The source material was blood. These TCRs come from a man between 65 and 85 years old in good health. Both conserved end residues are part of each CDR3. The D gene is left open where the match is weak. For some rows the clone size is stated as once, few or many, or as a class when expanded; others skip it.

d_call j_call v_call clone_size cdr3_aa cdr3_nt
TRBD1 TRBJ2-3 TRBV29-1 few CSARGQATDTQYF TGCAGCGCGAGGGGACAGGCCACAGATACGCAGTATTTT
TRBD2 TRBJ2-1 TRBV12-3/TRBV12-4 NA CASSTTSGVGNEQFF TGTGCCAGCAGTACCACTAGCGGAGTAGGGAATGAGCAGTTCTTC
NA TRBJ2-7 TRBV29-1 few CSVAGTYEQYF TGCAGCGTTGCAGGGACCTACGAGCAGTACTTC
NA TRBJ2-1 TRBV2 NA CASSQDNRQVEFF TGTGCCAGCAGCCAAGATAATCGACAGGTTGAGTTCTTC
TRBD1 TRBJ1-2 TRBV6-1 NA CASSERSGGNYGYTF TGTGCCAGCAGTGAAAGGTCAGGGGGTAACTATGGCTACACCTTC
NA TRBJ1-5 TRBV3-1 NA CASSQFRDQPQHF TGTGCCAGCAGCCAATTCCGAGATCAGCCCCAGCATTTT
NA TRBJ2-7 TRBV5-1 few CASSLMGRGGYEQYF TGCGCCAGCAGCTTGATGGGCAGGGGAGGCTACGAGCAGTACTTC
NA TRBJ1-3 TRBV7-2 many CASSFNSGNTIYF TGTGCCAGCAGCTTCAACTCTGGAAACACCATATATTTT
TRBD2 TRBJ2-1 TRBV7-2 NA CASSLGTSGPQNEQFF TGTGCCAGCAGCTTGGGGACTAGCGGGCCACAAAATGAGCAGTTCTTC
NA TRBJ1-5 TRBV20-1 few CSARDPRGSRNQPQHF TGCAGTGCTAGAGATCCGAGAGGCAGTCGCAATCAGCCCCAGCATTTT
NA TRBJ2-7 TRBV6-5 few CASTVGAASYEQYF TGTGCCAGCACCGTGGGAGCCGCCTCCTACGAGCAGTACTTC
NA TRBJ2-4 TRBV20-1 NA CSGESGNIQYF TGCAGTGGGGAGTCGGGAAACATTCAGTACTTC
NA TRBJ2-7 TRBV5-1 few CASSPGSSSYEQYF TGCGCCAGCAGCCCAGGCTCAAGCTCCTACGAGCAGTACTTC
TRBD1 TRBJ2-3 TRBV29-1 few CSVEDRGPQDTQYF TGCAGCGTTGAGGACAGGGGGCCCCAAGATACGCAGTATTTT
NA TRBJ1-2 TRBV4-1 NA CASSQGGIPHGYTF TGCGCCAGCAGCCAAGGGGGCATTCCCCATGGCTACACCTTC
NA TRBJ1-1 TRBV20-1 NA CSAKVTEGSNTEAFF TGCAGTGCTAAAGTGACAGAGGGGTCAAACACTGAAGCTTTCTTT
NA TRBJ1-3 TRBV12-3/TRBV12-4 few CASGSSRSGNTIYF TGTGCCAGCGGAAGCAGCCGCTCTGGAAACACCATATATTTT